Below, 24 T cell receptor beta chains from the same sample are listed, as sequenced in a study of identifying expanded T cells in peripheral blood. The protocol was immunoSEQ multiplex PCR, while the TCRdb copy is restricted to in-frame clones and leaves out a portion. This table has more than 70,000 clones, around 85% appearing once. The sample was blood. These receptors were taken from a person aged 18 to 75 in good health.

This chain joins TRBV4-1 and TRBJ2-3, with 8 bases fitting TRBD2. The CDR3 runs to 17 residues. The V and J ends lost 3 bases and 2 bases, in that order; junction bases with no gene match: 10. The germline CDR1 and CDR2 sequences are MGHRA and YSYEKL. CDR3 sequence reads: CASSQSPSGGDTDTQYF. Here the CDR3 DNA reads TGCGCCAGCAGCCAGTCCCCGAGCGGGGGCGACACAGATACGCAGTATTTT.

The CDR3 here is CASKKERFNSAGELFF. For the CDR3, the DNA is TGTGCCAGCAAAAAGGAGAGATTTAACAGCGCCGGGGAGCTGTTTTTT. The chain is built from TRBV2 and TRBJ2-2; D remains ambiguous. The CDR3 is made up of 16 amino acids. Trimming removed 7 bases from V and 6 bases from J, with 21 bases in between. Germline assignment: CDR1 SNHLY and CDR2 FYNNEI. The full variable domain, in which reference TRBV2 and TRBJ2-2 provide the parts outside the CDR3, is EPEVTQTPSHQVTQMGQEVILRCVPISNHLYFYWYRQILGQKVEFLVSFYNNEISEKSEIFDDQFSVERPDGSNFTLKIRSTKLEDSAMYFCASKKERFNSAGELFFGEGSRLTVL.

V usage is TRBV5-1 and J usage is TRBJ2-5; 9 positions agree with TRBD1. This CDR3 is 14 amino acids long. The ends lost 2 bases at V and 4 bases at J; junction bases unmatched: 3. Per germline, CDR1 SGHRS and CDR2 YFSETQ. The CDR3 coding sequence is TGCGCCAGCAGCTTCGGGACAGGGCGAGAGACCCAGTACTTC. This translates into CASSFGTGRETQYF.

The chain carries TRBV19 and TRBJ2-5; D not resolved. The CDR3 consists of 11 residues. Trimming left V 8 bases short and J 2 bases short, with 6 bases between. Germline V lookup: CDR1 LNHDA, CDR2 SQIVND (reference sequence). DNA of the CDR3: TGTGCCAGTGCGGAGCAAGAGACCCAGTACTTC. Translated, it gives CASAEQETQYF.

This chain joins TRBV7-9 and TRBJ1-1; D remains ambiguous. The V end was cut by 2 bases, the J end by 6 bases, with 7 bases between. The CDR3 length is 12 residues. Germline CDR1 is SEHNR and CDR2 is FQNEAQ (reference sequence). The CDR3 reads CASSLSTSEAFF. The CDR3 DNA reads TGTGCCAGCAGCTTATCTACTTCTGAAGCTTTCTTT.

The chain couples TRBV7-2 to TRBJ2-5; D not certain. The CDR3 is 15 amino acids. Germline V lookup: CDR1 SGHTA, CDR2 FQGNSA. Trimming cost V 0 bases and J 1 base, with 9 bases left between them. CDR3: CASSLAGRRQETQYF. CDR3 sequence (DNA): TGTGCCAGCAGCTTAGCTGGACGGCGCCAAGAGACCCAGTACTTC.

The gene calls are TRBV27 and TRBJ2-2; D is undetermined. V shed 2 bases and J shed 8 bases, with 12 bases lying between them. Germline assignment: CDR1 MNHEY and CDR2 SMNVEV (reference sequence). The CDR3 covers 14 residues. The DNA of the CDR3 is TGTGCCAGCAGTTTAACAGAAACAGCTGGGGAGCTGTTTTTT. Translated: CASSLTETAGELFF.

Only a few counts were recorded for this clone. The J gene is TRBJ1-6, the V gene TRBV5-1; D may be TRBD1 (5 bases). V was pared by 2 bases and J by 6 bases, with 15 bases between. CDR3 length: 16 amino acids. Germline V gives CDR1 SGHRS, CDR2 YFSETQ. The CDR3 sequence is CASSFSGGDLNSPLHF. The CDR3 DNA reads TGCGCCAGCAGCTTTTCCGGGGGTGACCTTAATTCACCCCTCCACTTT.

This clone has just one count. V usage is TRBV6-5 and J usage is TRBJ1-1; 8 bases match TRBD1. The CDR3 spans 13 residues. Germline values: CDR1 MNHEY, CDR2 SVGAGI. The trim removed 6 bases at V and 5 bases at J, leaving 5 bases unmatched. CDR3 region: CASRTTGGTEAFF. CDR3 coding DNA: TGTGCCAGCAGGACCACAGGGGGGACTGAAGCTTTCTTT.

This clone came up a few times. DNA of the CDR3: TGTGCCATCAGTGAGGGAGGGGCAGCTTTCTTT. Residues: CAISEGGAAFF. The chain employs TRBV10-3 and TRBJ1-1, with D possibly TRBD1 on 5 matching bases. V was pared by 2 bases and J by 10 bases, with 8 bases between. The CDR3 has 11 residues. The germline gives CDR1 ENHRY, CDR2 SYGVKD.

The chain uses TRBV7-7 and TRBJ2-3, with TRBD1 identical over 7 bases. This CDR3 is built from 15 residues. J gave up 1 base and V 5 bases, and 6 bases lay outside the gene matches. Germline assignment: CDR1 SSHAT and CDR2 FNYEAQ (reference sequence). CDR3 sequence reads: CASSLGTARTDTQYF. Here the CDR3 DNA reads TGTGCCAGCAGCCTGGGGACAGCGCGCACAGATACGCAGTATTTT.

This chain uses TRBV5-4 with TRBJ2-1; 15 nucleotides line up with TRBD2. V gave up 3 bases and J gave up 7 bases; unmatched junction bases: 14. The germline V gene encodes CDR1 SGHNT and CDR2 YYREEE (reference sequence). This CDR3 comprises 19 residues. The DNA for the CDR3 is TGTGCCAGCAGCTACACGGGACTAGCGGGGGGCCGGGTTTTGAATGAGCAGTTCTTC. Translation gives CASSYTGLAGGRVLNEQFF.

The J gene is TRBJ1-1, the V gene TRBV15; no firm D call. The germline CDR1 and CDR2 sequences are LNHNV and YYDKDF (reference sequence). CDR3 length: 14 amino acids. With 4 bases removed from V and 11 bases from J, the gap between germline ends came to 20 bases. CDR3 sequence reads: CATSIRTTGSGAFF. The CDR3 DNA sequence: TGTGCCACCAGCATTAGAACCACGGGCAGTGGGGCTTTCTTT.

The V call is TRBV6-6, the J call TRBJ2-5; TRBD1 is a possible D gene (5 bases). The V end was cut by 6 bases, the J end by 2 bases, with 13 bases between. CDR1 MNHNY and CDR2 SVGAGI come from the germline V gene (reference sequence). The CDR3 contains 14 residues. CDR3 in amino acids: CASSPGNIQETQYF. The CDR3 DNA sequence: TGTGCCAGCAGCCCAGGGAATATACAAGAGACCCAGTACTTC.

V is TRBV4-1 and J is TRBJ2-1; D possibly matches TRBD1 or TRBD2 (5 bases each). Germline V gives CDR1 MGHRA, CDR2 YSYEKL. V lost 0 bases to trimming and J lost 9 bases, with 12 bases between them. This CDR3 contains 14 residues. This chain's CDR3 is CASSQDQGRGEQFF. The DNA for the CDR3 is TGCGCCAGCAGCCAAGATCAGGGTCGGGGTGAGCAGTTCTTC.

V gene TRBV19 combines with J gene TRBJ1-1; possibly TRBD1 for D (5 bases). V dropped 7 bases and J dropped 7 bases, with 19 bases sitting between them. The CDR3 consists of 14 residues. The germline V gene has CDR1 LNHDA and CDR2 SQIVND (reference sequence). The DNA for the CDR3 is TGTGCCAGTAAGGGGCGAAGTGAAGTAGGTGAAGCTTTCTTT. Its translation: CASKGRSEVGEAFF. Looking up the rest from reference TRBV19 and TRBJ1-1 gives the full variable domain: DGGITQSPKYLFRKEGQNVTLSCEQNLNHDAMYWYRQDPGQGLRLIYYSQIVNDFQKGDIAEGYSVSREKKESFPLTVTSAQKNPTAFYLCASKGRSEVGEAFFGQGTRLTVV.

This clone was seen only once. V gene TRBV27 combines with J gene TRBJ1-2, with D unresolved. The germline V gene encodes CDR1 MNHEY and CDR2 SMNVEV (reference sequence). V shed 2 bases and J shed 4 bases, with 8 bases lying between them. There are 13 residues in the CDR3. The CDR3 DNA reads as TGTGCCAGCAGTTTAAAATCAGGCTATGGCTACACCTTC. Translation: CASSLKSGYGYTF.

This sequence joins TRBV5-4 and TRBJ2-7; possibly TRBD1 for D (6 bases). Germline V lookup: CDR1 SGHNT, CDR2 YYREEE (reference sequence). The CDR3 totals 16 residues. V was pared by 4 bases and J by 3 bases, with 20 bases between. CDR3 coding DNA: TGTGCCAGCAGCCCCAACCCTCGACAGGAGAGCTACGAGCAGTACTTC. It translates to CASSPNPRQESYEQYF.

The V and J genes are TRBV2 and TRBJ1-4; 9 nucleotides match TRBD1. CDR3 size: 14 residues. The trim removed 7 bases at V and 6 bases at J, leaving 6 bases unmatched. Germline loops: CDR1 SNHLY, CDR2 FYNNEI. Written as DNA, the CDR3 is TGTGCCAGCACCTACAGGGGGCTCTATGAAAAACTGTTTTTT. It codes for CASTYRGLYEKLFF. Together with reference TRBV2 and TRBJ1-4, the CDR3 gives the full variable domain: EPEVTQTPSHQVTQMGQEVILRCVPISNHLYFYWYRQILGQKVEFLVSFYNNEISEKSEIFDDQFSVERPDGSNFTLKIRSTKLEDSAMYFCASTYRGLYEKLFFGSGTQLSVL.

This clone appeared a single time. The chain combines TRBV7-9 with TRBJ2-1, with 9 bases that match TRBD1. The CDR3 spans 13 residues. CDR1 is SEHNR and CDR2 is FQNEAQ in the germline V gene (reference sequence). V was pared by 2 bases and J by 14 bases, with 7 bases of the junction left unmatched. DNA of the CDR3: TGTGCCAGCAGCTTACCTACGGACAGGGGCGAGTTCTTC. It codes for CASSLPTDRGEFF.

This clone appeared a single time. The chain joins TRBV10-3 to TRBJ2-1, with no clear D. Germline values: CDR1 ENHRY, CDR2 SYGVKD. The CDR3 runs 13 residues. The V gene lost 7 bases and the J gene lost 5 bases, with 12 bases spanning the gap. The CDR3 nucleotides are TGTGCCATCAAAGGCGGAGCCAACAATGAGCAGTTCTTC. Encoded protein: CAIKGGANNEQFF.

The V call is TRBV4-1, the J call TRBJ1-5, with D possibly matching TRBD1 (5 bases). The V end was cut by 4 bases, the J end by 1 base, with 8 bases between. There are 14 residues in the CDR3. Per germline, CDR1 MGHRA and CDR2 YSYEKL. CDR3: CASSPDRSNQPQHF. Here the CDR3 DNA reads TGCGCCAGCAGCCCCGACAGAAGCAATCAGCCCCAGCATTTT.

The chain couples TRBV9 to TRBJ1-2; D is ambiguous. Germline CDR1 reads SGDLS; CDR2 reads YYNGEE. V was shortened by 7 bases and J by 2 bases, with 18 bases between the two germline ends. The CDR3 loop spans 15 amino acids. This CDR3 reads CASSLGVGRNYGYTF. The DNA of the CDR3 is TGTGCCAGCTCCCTTGGTGTGGGAAGGAACTATGGCTACACCTTC.

This clone turned up a few times. J is TRBJ2-7 and V is TRBV19, with TRBD2 as a possible D gene (6 bases). From germline, CDR1 is LNHDA and CDR2 SQIVND (reference sequence). V lost 7 bases, J lost 2 bases, and 12 bases lay in between. The CDR3 has 13 residues. CDR3 residues: CASNNGGTYEQYF. The CDR3 nucleotides read TGTGCCAGTAACAACGGGGGAACCTACGAGCAGTACTTC.